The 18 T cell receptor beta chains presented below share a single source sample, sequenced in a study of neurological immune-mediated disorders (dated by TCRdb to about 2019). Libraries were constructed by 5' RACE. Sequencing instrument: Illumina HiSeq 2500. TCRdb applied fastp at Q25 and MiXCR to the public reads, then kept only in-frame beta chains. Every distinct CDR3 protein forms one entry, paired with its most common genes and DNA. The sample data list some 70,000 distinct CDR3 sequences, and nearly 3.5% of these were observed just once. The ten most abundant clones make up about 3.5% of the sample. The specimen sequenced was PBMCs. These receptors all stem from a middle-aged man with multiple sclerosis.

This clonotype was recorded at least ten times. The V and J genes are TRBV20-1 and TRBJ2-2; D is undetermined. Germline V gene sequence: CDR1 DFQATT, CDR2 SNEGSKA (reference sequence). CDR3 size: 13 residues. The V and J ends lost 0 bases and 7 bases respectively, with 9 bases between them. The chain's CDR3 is CSARDPADGELFF. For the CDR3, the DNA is TGCAGTGCTAGAGATCCGGCAGACGGGGAGCTGTTTTTT.

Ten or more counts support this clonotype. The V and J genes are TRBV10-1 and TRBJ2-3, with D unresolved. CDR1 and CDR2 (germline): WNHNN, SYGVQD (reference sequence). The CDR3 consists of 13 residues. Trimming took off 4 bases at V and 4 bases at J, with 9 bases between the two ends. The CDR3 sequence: CASSGHGSDTQYF. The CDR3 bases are TGCGCCAGCAGTGGCCACGGATCAGATACGCAGTATTTT.

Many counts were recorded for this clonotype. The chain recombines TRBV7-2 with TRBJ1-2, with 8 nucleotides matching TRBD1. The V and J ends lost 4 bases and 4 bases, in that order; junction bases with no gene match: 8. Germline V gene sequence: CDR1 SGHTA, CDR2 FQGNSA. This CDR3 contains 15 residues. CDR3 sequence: CASSSDREVSYGYTF. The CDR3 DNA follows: TGTGCCAGCAGCTCGGACAGGGAGGTTAGCTATGGCTACACCTTC.

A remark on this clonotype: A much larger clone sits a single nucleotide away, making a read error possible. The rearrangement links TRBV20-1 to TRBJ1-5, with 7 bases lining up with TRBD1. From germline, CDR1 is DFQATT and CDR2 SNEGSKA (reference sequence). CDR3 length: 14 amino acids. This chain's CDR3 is CSALKGQANQHQHF. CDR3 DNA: TGCAGTGCTTTGAAAGGACAGGCCAATCAGCACCAGCATTTT.

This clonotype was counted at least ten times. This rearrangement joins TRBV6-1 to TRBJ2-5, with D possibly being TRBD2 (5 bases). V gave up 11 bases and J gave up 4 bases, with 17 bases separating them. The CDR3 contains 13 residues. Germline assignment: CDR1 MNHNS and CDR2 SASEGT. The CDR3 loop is CAGKGGRGETQYF. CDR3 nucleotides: TGTGCCGGGAAGGGCGGGCGAGGAGAGACCCAGTACTTC.

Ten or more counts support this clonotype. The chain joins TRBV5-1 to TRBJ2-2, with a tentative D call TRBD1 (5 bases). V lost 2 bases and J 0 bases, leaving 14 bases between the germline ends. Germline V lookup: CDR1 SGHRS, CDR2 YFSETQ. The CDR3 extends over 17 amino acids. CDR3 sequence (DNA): TGCGCCAGCAGCTTAGATACAAGGGGTCCGAACACCGGGGAGCTGTTTTTT. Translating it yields CASSLDTRGPNTGELFF.

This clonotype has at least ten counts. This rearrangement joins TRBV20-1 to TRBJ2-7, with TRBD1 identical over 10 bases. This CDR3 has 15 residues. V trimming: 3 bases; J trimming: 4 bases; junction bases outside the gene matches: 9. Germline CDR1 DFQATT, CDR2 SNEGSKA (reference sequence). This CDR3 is CSASLPDRGKYEQYF. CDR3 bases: TGCAGTGCTAGTTTACCGGACAGGGGGAAATACGAGCAGTACTTC.

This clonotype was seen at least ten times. The DNA of the CDR3 is TGCGCCAGCAGCTGGGGACAGGGGACCTACGAGCAGTACTTC. This codes for CASSWGQGTYEQYF. V gene TRBV5-1 combines with J gene TRBJ2-7; the match to TRBD1 covers 10 bases. V shed 3 bases, J shed 2 bases, and the junction held 2 bases outside the gene matches. Germline-derived CDR1 and CDR2 are SGHRS and YFSETQ. This CDR3 contains 14 residues.

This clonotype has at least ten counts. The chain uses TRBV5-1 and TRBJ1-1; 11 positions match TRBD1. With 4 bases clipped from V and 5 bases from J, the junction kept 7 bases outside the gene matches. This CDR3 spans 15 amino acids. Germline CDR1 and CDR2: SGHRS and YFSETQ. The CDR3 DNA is TGCGCCAGCAGCATCGCCGGGACAGGGGGAACTGAAGCTTTCTTT. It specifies CASSIAGTGGTEAFF.

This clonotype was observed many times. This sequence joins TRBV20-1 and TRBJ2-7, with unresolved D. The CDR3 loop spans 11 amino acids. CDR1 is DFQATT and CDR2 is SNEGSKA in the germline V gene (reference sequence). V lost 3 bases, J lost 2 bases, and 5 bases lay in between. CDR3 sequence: CSASQAYEQYF. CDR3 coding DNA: TGCAGTGCTAGTCAAGCCTACGAGCAGTACTTC.

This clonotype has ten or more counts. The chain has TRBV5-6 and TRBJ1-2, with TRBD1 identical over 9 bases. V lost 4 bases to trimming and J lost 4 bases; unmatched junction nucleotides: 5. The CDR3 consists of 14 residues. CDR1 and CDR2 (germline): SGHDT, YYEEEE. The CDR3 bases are TGTGCCAGCAGCACTACAGGGGGCGGCTATGGCTACACCTTC. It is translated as CASSTTGGGYGYTF.

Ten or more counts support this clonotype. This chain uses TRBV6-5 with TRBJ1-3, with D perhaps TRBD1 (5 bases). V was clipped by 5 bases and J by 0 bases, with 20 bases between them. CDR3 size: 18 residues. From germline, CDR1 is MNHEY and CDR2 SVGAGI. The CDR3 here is CASSGLGTRWSSGNTIYF. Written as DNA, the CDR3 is TGTGCCAGCAGTGGCCTTGGGACCAGATGGAGCTCTGGAAACACCATATATTTT.

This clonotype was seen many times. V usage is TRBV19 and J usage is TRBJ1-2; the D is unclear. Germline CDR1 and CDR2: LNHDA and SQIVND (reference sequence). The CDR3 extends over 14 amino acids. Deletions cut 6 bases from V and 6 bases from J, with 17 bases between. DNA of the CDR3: TGTGCCAGTAGAGGATCCTTGCCAATCCATGGCTACACCTTC. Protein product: CASRGSLPIHGYTF.

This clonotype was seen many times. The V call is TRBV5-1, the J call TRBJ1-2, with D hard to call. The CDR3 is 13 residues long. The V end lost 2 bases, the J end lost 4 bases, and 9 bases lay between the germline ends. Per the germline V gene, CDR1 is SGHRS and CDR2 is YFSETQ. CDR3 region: CASSFGYGYGYTF. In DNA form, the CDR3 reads TGCGCCAGCAGCTTCGGGTACGGCTATGGCTACACCTTC.

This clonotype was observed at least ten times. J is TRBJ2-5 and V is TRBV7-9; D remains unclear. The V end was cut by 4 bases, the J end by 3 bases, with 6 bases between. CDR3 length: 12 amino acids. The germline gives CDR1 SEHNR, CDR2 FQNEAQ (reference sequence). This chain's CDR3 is CASSYLEETQYF. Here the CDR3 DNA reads TGTGCCAGCAGCTATCTAGAAGAGACCCAGTACTTC.

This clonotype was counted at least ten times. The CDR3 nucleotides read TGTGCCAGCAGCCAAGAGGCTAGCGGGGCCGGAGATACGCAGTATTTT. This translates into CASSQEASGAGDTQYF. The rearrangement joins TRBV14 to TRBJ2-3; 9 bases agree with TRBD2. The germline V gene encodes CDR1 SGHDN and CDR2 FVKESK. Germline trimming cut 0 bases from V and 5 bases from J; bases unmatched to any gene: 6. The CDR3 loop spans 16 amino acids.

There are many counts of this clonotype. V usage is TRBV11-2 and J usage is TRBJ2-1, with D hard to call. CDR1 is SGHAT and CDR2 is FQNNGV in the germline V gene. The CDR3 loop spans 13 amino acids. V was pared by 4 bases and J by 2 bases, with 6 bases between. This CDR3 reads CASSSWAYNEQFF. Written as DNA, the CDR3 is TGTGCCAGCAGCTCCTGGGCCTACAATGAGCAGTTCTTC.

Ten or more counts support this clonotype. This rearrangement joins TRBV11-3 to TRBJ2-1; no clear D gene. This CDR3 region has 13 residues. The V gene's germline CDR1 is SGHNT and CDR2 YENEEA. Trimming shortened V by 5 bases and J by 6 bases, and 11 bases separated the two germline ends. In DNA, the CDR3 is TGTGCCAGCAGCGAGAACGTCTTCAATGAGCAGTTCTTC. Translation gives CASSENVFNEQFF.